This record concerns one T cell receptor (beta chain) sequence. Seattle patients were enrolled during active infection and followed longitudinally. This entry comes from a study of blood T cell repertoires in COVID-19. The repertoire was sequenced with immunoSEQ multiplex PCR; TCRdb's copy has only in-frame clones and lacks some. The sample has under 200,000 clones, around 84% seen once; the top ten hold around 15%. CDR1 and CDR2 (germline): GTSNPN, SVGIG (reference sequence). V was clipped by 8 bases and J by 3 bases, with 16 bases between them. This CDR3 comprises 14 residues. This TCR was recovered from a woman in her sixties or seventies with COVID-19, enrolled during active disease. The rearrangement links TRBV30 to TRBJ1-4, with D possibly TRBD1 on 6 matching bases. The sample comprised peripheral blood. The CDR3 DNA follows: TGTGCCGGGAAGGGGGGGTTCTCTAATGAAAAACTGTTTTTT. The encoded protein is CAGKGGFSNEKLFF.